The TCR beta chain under discussion was sequenced for a study of shared clonotypes between healthy human individuals. Study details: The plates for each donor numbered three CD4 naive, three CD4 memory, two CD8 naive and one CD8 memory. Study results and caveats: Naive CD4 clonotypes overlapped across a handful of donors at roughly 5.1%.

Positively selected for CCR7, the CD45RO-negative cells used as naive CD8 cells excluded terminally differentiated effector memory CD45RA+ cells. Of note for this clone: The antigen remains unidentified.

Sequenced by immunoSEQ multiplex PCR; TCRdb stores in-frame clones only, minus some. The repertoire holds roughly 550,000 clones, with roughly 95% as singletons. Germline CDR1 reads SNHLY; CDR2 reads FYNNEI. V gave up 8 bases and J gave up 3 bases, with 26 bases separating them. The CDR3 extends over 18 amino acids. This clonotype originated in a woman aged 25 to 39 in good health. The chain uses TRBV2 and TRBJ2-1, with D possibly being TRBD1 or TRBD2 (9 bases each). The sample comprised naive CD8+ T cells sorted from blood. The CDR3 DNA is TGTGCCAGCTACGACAGGGGGATAGCGGGAGTCCTCTACAATGAGCAGTTCTTC. Translating gives CASYDRGIAGVLYNEQFF.